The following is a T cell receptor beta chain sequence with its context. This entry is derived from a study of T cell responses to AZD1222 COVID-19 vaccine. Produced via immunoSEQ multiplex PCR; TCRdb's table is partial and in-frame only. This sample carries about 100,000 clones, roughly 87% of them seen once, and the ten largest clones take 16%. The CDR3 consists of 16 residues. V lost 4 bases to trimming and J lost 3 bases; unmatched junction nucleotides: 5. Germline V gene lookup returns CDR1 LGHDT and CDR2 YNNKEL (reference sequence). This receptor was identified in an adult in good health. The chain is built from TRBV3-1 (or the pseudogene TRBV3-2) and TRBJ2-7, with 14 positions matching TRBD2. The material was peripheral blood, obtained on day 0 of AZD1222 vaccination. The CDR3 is CASSLGTSGSGYEQYF. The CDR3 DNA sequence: TGTGCCAGCAGCCTTGGGACTAGCGGGAGCGGCTACGAGCAGTACTTC.